A selection of T cell receptor beta chains follows, all from one sample in a study of T cells in Graves' hyperthyroidism and ophthalmopathy. TCRdb re-called the multiplex PCR reads with MiXCR, one entry per CDR3 protein. Of some 510,000 distinct CDR3 sequences in the sample, approximately 44% were seen once. Material: peripheral blood or thyroid tissue (not recorded which). The source is a young woman with Graves' hyperthyroidism. CDR3s include the opening cysteine and the closing phenylalanine or tryptophan. D genes are given only for firm matches. The listing skips clone size in some rows; elsewhere it reads once, few, many or a size class.

clone_size,j_call,d_call,v_call,cdr3_aa,cdr3_nt
NA,TRBJ1-5,NA,TRBV15,CATSRGGINQPQHF,TGTGCCACCAGCAGAGGAGGGATCAATCAGCCCCAGCATTTT
once,TRBJ2-7,NA,TRBV7-2,CASSPQETTYEQYF,TGTGCCAGCAGCCCACAGGAAACGACCTACGAGCAGTACTTC
few,TRBJ1-1,TRBD1,TRBV7-6,CASHPGQRVMNTEAFF,TGTGCCAGCCACCCGGGACAGAGAGTAATGAACACTGAAGCTTTCTTT
NA,TRBJ2-7,TRBD2,TRBV12-3/TRBV12-4,CASRIAGSSYEQYF,TGTGCCAGCAGAATAGCGGGGTCCTCCTACGAGCAGTACTTC
NA,TRBJ2-7,TRBD1,TRBV15,CATSRVRTGSYEQYF,TGTGCCACCAGCAGAGTACGGACAGGGTCCTACGAGCAGTACTTC
NA,TRBJ1-2,TRBD1,TRBV9,CASSSGGVSVLFGYTF,TGTGCCAGCAGCTCAGGGGGGGTTTCTGTCCTATTTGGCTACACCTTC
many,TRBJ2-7,NA,TRBV7-9,CASSAVDGEQYF,TGTGCCAGCAGCGCAGTCGACGGCGAGCAGTACTTC
NA,TRBJ2-7,NA,TRBV7-2,CASGEGVSREYF,TGTGCCAGCGGAGAGGGGGTATCTCGGGAGTACTTC
once,TRBJ2-7,NA,TRBV10-3,CASSYAGTALGYEQYF,TGTGCCAGCAGTTATGCCGGGACCGCCCTCGGCTACGAGCAGTACTTC
few,TRBJ2-3,TRBD2,TRBV7-2,CASSLGTSKDTQYF,TGTGCCAGCAGCTTAGGGACTAGCAAAGATACGCAGTATTTT
many,TRBJ1-6,NA,TRBV7-2,CASSLDRGGSPLHF,TGTGCCAGCAGCTTAGACCGGGGCGGTTCACCCCTCCACTTT
once,TRBJ2-7,NA,TRBV29-1,CSVEDQGEDEQYF,TGCAGCGTTGAAGATCAGGGGGAGGATGAGCAGTACTTC
NA,TRBJ1-2,TRBD1,TRBV2,CASSAQGAGGYTF,TGTGCCAGCAGTGCACAGGGGGCGGGAGGCTACACCTTC
NA,TRBJ1-2,NA,TRBV7-9,CASSSAGTEIYGYTF,TGTGCCAGCAGCTCAGCAGGGACGGAGATTTATGGCTACACCTTC
many,TRBJ1-1,NA,TRBV29-1,CSASWGGTEAFF,TGCAGCGCCTCCTGGGGAGGCACTGAAGCTTTCTTT
NA,TRBJ1-4,TRBD1,TRBV7-9,CASSLIGDRDPEKLFF,TGTGCCAGCAGCTTGATTGGGGACAGAGATCCCGAAAAACTGTTTTTT
NA,TRBJ1-2,TRBD1,TRBV10-3,CAIRSDRVLGYTF,TGTGCCATCAGGAGTGACAGGGTGCTCGGCTACACCTTC
many,TRBJ1-5,TRBD1,TRBV15,CATSTTRTGRSQPQHF,TGTGCCACCAGCACCACTCGGACAGGAAGGAGTCAGCCCCAGCATTTT
NA,TRBJ1-5,NA,TRBV7-8,CASSPAGGRAQPQHF,TGTGCCAGCAGTCCCGCGGGGGGGCGGGCTCAGCCCCAGCATTTT
few,TRBJ1-2,NA,TRBV24-1,CATSDPRGFDYGYTF,TGTGCCACCAGTGATCCGAGAGGGTTCGACTATGGCTACACCTTC
NA,TRBJ1-4,TRBD1,TRBV7-2,CASSLGDRANEKLFF,TGTGCCAGCAGCTTAGGGGACAGGGCCAATGAAAAACTGTTTTTT
NA,TRBJ2-7,NA,TRBV7-9,CASSSESTTESYEQYF,TGTGCCAGCAGCAGTGAATCGACTACGGAGTCCTACGAGCAGTACTTC
NA,TRBJ1-1,TRBD1,TRBV10-3,CATQGADSNTEALF,TGTGCCACTCAGGGGGCTGATTCGAACACTGAAGCTCTCTTT
NA,TRBJ2-7,NA,TRBV7-2,CTSSLGGGAYEQYF,TGTACCAGCAGCTTAGGAGGGGGGGCCTACGAGCAGTACTTC
NA,TRBJ2-7,NA,TRBV4-3,CASSQDRWAGIAYEQYF,TGCGCCAGCAGCCAAGATCGGTGGGCGGGCATCGCCTACGAGCAGTACTTC
NA,TRBJ2-2,NA,TRBV24-1,CATSDLLVPTGPNTGELFF,TGTGCCACCAGTGATTTGCTGGTCCCCACAGGGCCGAACACCGGGGAGCTGTTTTTT
few,TRBJ1-2,TRBD1,TRBV12-3/TRBV12-4,CASSLDRGGNYGYTF,TGTGCCAGCAGTTTAGACAGGGGGGGGAACTATGGCTACACCTTC
many,TRBJ2-7,NA,TRBV10-3,CAISESASSYEQYF,TGTGCCATCAGTGAGTCGGCCAGCTCCTACGAGCAGTACTTC
NA,TRBJ2-1,NA,TRBV24-1,CATRDSTNTEQFF,TGTGCCACCAGAGACAGCACCAACACTGAGCAGTTCTTC
NA,TRBJ2-3,NA,TRBV19,CASSILGGSTDTQYF,TGTGCCAGTAGTATCCTTGGCGGGAGCACAGATACGCAGTATTTT
NA,TRBJ2-5,TRBD2,TRBV20-1,CSARDTSGRGGETQYF,TGCAGTGCTAGAGATACTAGCGGGAGGGGGGGGGAGACCCAGTACTTC